The clone carrying this T cell receptor (beta chain) ranks as medium-sized. The target antigen is unknown. As handled by the study authors: Variation in CDR3 across clinicopathological groups served as the basis for constructing a distant-metastasis classifier in papillary thyroid cancer. TCRdb re-analyzed the PCR reads using MiXCR. These V and J calls rely on TCRdb rather than the paper's analysis. This sample carries around 40,000 clones, about 18% of them seen once, and the ten largest clones take 5% to 8%. This entry comes from a study of metastatic and nonmetastatic thyroid tumors. Study-wide context: Samples came from malignant and benign thyroid patients, and repertoires were compared across blood and tumor or nodule tissue. Overall study findings and caveats: Malignant tumors reportedly showed significantly higher TCR beta diversity than benign nodules in both blood and tumor.

No treatment of any kind had been given to any patient before thyroid surgery. Germline V gives CDR1 SEHNR, CDR2 FQNEAQ (reference sequence). The CDR3 covers 15 residues. V shed 3 bases and J 8 bases; nucleotides not matched to a gene: 7. Material for sequencing was blood. The chain couples TRBV7-9 to TRBJ1-4, with 9 nucleotides matching TRBD1. The TCR originated in a male donor with papillary thyroid cancer or a benign thyroid nodule (not recorded which). Some clones in this sample may be carry-over from other donors' samples. CDR3 DNA: TGTGCCAGCAGCTTTCCACAGGGGGCGCGGGAAAAACTGTTTTTT. Amino acid sequence: CASSFPQGAREKLFF.